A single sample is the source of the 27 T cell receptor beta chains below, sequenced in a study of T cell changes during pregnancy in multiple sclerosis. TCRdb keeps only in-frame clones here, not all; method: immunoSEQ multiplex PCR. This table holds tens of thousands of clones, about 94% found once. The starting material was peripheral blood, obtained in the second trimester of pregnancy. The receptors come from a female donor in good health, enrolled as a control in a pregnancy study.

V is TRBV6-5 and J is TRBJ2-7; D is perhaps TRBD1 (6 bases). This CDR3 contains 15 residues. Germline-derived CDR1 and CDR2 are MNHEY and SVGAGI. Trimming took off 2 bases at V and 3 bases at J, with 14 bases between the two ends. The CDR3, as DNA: TGTGCCAGCAGTTACGACAGGACGTCCGTCTACGAGCAGTACTTC. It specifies CASSYDRTSVYEQYF.

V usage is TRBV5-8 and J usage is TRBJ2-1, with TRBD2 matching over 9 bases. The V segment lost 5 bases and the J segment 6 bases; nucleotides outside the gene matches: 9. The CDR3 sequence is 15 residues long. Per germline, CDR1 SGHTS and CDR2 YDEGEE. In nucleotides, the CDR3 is TGTGCCAGCAGTAGGGCTAGCGGGGTCACCAATGAGCAGTTCTTC. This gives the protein CASSRASGVTNEQFF.

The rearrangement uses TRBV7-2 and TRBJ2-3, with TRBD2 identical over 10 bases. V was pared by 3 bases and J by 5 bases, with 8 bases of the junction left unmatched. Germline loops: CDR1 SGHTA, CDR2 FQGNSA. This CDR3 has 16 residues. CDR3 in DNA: TGTGCCAGCAGCTTGGTTCTAGCGGGGGAACGAGATACGCAGTATTTT. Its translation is CASSLVLAGERDTQYF. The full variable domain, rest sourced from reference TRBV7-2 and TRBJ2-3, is GAGVSQSPSNKVTEKGKDVELRCDPISGHTALYWYRQSLGQGLEFLIYFQGNSAPDKSGLPSDRFSAERTGGSVSTLTIQRTQQEDSAVYLCASSLVLAGERDTQYFGPGTRLTVL.

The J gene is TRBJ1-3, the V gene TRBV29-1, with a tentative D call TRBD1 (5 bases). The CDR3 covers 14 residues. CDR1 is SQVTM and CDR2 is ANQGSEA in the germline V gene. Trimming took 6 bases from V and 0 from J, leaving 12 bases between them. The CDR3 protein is CSVGGASSGNTIYF. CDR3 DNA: TGCAGCGTCGGCGGGGCGTCCTCTGGAAACACCATATATTTT.

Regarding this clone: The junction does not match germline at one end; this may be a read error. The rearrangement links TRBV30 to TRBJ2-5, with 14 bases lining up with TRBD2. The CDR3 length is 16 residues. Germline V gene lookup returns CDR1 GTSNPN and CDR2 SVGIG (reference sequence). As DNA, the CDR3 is TGTGCCCGGAGCGGGGGACTAGCGGGGGATTGGGAGACCCAGTACTTC. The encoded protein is CARSGGLAGDWETQYF.

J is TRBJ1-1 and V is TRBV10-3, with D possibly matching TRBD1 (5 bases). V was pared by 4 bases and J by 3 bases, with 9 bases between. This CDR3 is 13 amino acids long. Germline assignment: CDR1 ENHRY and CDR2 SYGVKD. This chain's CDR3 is CAISVRDYTEAFF. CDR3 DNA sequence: TGTGCCATCAGTGTCAGGGATTACACTGAAGCTTTCTTT.

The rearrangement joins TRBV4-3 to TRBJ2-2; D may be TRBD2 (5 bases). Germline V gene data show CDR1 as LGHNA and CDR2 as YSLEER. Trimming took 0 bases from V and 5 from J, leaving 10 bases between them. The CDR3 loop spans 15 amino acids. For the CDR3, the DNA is TGCGCCAGCAGCCAAGATCGAGGGTGGACCGGGGAGCTGTTTTTT. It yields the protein CASSQDRGWTGELFF.

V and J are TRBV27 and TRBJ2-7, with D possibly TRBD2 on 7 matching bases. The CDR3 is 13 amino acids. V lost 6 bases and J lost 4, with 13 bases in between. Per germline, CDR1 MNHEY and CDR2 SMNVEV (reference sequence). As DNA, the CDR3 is TGTGCCAGCAGGCCCAGGGGAGGGTACGAGCAGTACTTC. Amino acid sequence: CASRPRGGYEQYF.

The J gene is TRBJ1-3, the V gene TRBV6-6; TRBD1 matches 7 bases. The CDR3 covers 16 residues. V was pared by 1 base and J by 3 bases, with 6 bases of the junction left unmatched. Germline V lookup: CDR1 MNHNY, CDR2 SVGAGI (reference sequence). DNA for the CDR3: TGTGCCAGCAGTTACTTACCAGGGGGGCTTGGAAACACCATATATTTT. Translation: CASSYLPGGLGNTIYF.

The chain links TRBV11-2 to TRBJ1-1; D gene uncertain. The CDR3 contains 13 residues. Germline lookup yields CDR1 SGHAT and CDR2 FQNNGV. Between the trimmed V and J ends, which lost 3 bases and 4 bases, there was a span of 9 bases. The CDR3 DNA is TGTGCCAGCAGCTTGCATGGGCGCACTGAAGCTTTCTTT. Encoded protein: CASSLHGRTEAFF.

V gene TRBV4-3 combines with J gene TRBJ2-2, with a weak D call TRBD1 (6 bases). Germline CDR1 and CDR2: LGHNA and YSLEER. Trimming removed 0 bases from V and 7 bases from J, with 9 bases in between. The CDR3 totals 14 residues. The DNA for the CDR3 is TGCGCCAGCAGCCAAGATATCAGGGGCGGGGAGCTGTTTTTT. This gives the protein CASSQDIRGGELFF.

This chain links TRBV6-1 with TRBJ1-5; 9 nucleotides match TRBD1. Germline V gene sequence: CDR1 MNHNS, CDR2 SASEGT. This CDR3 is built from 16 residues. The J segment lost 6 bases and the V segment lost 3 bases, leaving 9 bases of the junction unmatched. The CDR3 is CASSDGLNRGRQPQHF. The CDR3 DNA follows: TGTGCCAGCAGTGACGGATTGAACAGGGGGCGTCAGCCCCAGCATTTT.

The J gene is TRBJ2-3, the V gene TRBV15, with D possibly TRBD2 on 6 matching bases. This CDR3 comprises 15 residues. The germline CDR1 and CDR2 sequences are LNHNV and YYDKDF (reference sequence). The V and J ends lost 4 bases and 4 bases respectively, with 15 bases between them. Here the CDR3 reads CATSMPWGDADTQYF. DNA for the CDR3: TGTGCCACCAGCATGCCCTGGGGGGACGCAGATACGCAGTATTTT.

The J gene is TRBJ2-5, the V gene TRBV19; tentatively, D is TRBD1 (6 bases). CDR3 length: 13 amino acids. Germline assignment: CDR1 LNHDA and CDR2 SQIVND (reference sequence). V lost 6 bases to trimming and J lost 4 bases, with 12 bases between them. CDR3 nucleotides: TGTGCCAGTAGCAGGACAGTAGGAGAGACCCAGTACTTC. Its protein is CASSRTVGETQYF.

The CDR3 bases are TGCGCCAGCAGCCAAGCGGGGACAGGGGTTGCAGGCACTGAAGCTTTCTTT. Translating gives CASSQAGTGVAGTEAFF. The chain employs TRBV4-1 and TRBJ1-1; 10 bases map to TRBD1. The CDR3 is made up of 17 amino acids. The V and J ends lost 1 base and 4 bases, in that order; junction bases with no gene match: 9. Germline V gene lookup returns CDR1 MGHRA and CDR2 YSYEKL.

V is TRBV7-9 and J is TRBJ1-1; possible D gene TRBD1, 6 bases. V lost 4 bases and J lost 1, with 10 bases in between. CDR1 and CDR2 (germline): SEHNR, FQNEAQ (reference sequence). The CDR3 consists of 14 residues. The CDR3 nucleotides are TGTGCCAGCAGCTGGGCGGGGGCGAACACTGAAGCTTTCTTT. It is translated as CASSWAGANTEAFF.

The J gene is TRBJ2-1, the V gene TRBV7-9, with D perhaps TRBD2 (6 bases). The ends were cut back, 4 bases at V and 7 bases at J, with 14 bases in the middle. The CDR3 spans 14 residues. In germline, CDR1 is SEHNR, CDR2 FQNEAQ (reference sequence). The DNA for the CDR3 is TGTGCCAGCAGCTCCCTGAACAGCGGGAATGAGCAGTTCTTC. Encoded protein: CASSSLNSGNEQFF.

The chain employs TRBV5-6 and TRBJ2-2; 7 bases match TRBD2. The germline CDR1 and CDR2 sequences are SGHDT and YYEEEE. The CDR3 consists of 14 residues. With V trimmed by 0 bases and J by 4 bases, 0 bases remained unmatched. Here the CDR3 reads CASSLGGGTGELFF. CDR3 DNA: TGTGCCAGCAGCTTGGGGGGGGGCACCGGGGAGCTGTTTTTT.

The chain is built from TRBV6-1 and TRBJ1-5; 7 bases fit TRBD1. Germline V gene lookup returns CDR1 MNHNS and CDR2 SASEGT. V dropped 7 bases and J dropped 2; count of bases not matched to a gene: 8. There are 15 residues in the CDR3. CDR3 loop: CASKQGRVGNQPQHF. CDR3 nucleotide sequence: TGTGCCAGCAAACAGGGGCGAGTTGGCAATCAGCCCCAGCATTTT.

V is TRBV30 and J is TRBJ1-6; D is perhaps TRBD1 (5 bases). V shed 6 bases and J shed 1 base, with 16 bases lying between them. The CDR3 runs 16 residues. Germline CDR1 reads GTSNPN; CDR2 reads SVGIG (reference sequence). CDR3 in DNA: TGTGCCTGCAGGAGGGGCGCGGGATCCTATAATTCACCCCTCCACTTT. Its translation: CACRRGAGSYNSPLHF.

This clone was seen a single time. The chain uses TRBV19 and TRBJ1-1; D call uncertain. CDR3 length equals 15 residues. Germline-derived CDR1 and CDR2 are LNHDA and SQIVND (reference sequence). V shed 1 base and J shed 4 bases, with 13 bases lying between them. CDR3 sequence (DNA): TGTGCCAGTAGTATAGTAGTCGGTCTCGGCACTGAAGCTTTCTTT. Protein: CASSIVVGLGTEAFF.

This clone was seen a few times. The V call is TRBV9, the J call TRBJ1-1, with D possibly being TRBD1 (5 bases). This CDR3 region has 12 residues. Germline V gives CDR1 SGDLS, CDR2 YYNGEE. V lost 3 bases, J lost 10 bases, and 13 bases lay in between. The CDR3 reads CASSAIQGLAFF. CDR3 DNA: TGTGCCAGCAGCGCTATCCAGGGACTAGCTTTCTTT.

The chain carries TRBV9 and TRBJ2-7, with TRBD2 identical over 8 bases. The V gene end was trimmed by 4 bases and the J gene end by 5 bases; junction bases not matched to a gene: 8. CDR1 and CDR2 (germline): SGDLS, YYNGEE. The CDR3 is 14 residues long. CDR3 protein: CASSPPGLGNEQYF. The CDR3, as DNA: TGTGCCAGCAGCCCCCCGGGACTAGGAAACGAGCAGTACTTC.

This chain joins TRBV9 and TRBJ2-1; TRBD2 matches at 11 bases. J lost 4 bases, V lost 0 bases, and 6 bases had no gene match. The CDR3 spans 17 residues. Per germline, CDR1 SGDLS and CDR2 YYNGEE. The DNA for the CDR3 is TGTGCCAGCAGCGTAGGGCGGCTAGCGGGGGGTTACAATGAGCAGTTCTTC. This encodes CASSVGRLAGGYNEQFF.

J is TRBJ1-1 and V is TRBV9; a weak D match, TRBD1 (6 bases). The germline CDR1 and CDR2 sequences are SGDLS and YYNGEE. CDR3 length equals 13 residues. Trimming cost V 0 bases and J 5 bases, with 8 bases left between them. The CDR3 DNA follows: TGTGCCAGCAGCGTAGGGGGGCAGACTGAAGCTTTCTTT. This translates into CASSVGGQTEAFF.

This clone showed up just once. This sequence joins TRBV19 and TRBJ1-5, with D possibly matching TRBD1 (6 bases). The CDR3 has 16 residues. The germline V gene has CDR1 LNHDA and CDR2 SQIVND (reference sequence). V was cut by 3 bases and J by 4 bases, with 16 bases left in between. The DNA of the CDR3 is TGTGCCAGTAGTATTGGACAGCTACCTTCTAATCAGCCCCAGCATTTT. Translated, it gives CASSIGQLPSNQPQHF.

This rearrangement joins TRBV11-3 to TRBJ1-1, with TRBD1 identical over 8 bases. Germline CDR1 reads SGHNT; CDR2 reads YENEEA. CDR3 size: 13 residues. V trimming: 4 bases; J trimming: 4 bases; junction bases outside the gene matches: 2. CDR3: CASSWDRSTEAFF. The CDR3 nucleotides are TGTGCCAGCAGCTGGGACAGGTCCACTGAAGCTTTCTTT.